Listed below are T cell receptor beta chains from one sample, sequenced in a study of regulatory T cells in long-lasting Graves disease. TCRdb re-called the multiplex PCR reads with MiXCR, one entry per CDR3 protein. The table has over 200,000 distinct CDR3 sequences, approximately 20% seen once. These data were also reused for a study on T cells in Graves' hyperthyroidism and ophthalmopathy.

Specimen: peripheral blood mononuclear cells (PBMCs), collected at new diagnosis, from a patient treated with antithyroid drugs. All receptors derive from a woman in her 30s with Graves disease. The CDR3 runs from the conserved cysteine through the conserved F or W. Each record gives: V gene, J gene, clone size, D gene, CDR3 DNA, CDR3 protein. D genes are given only for firm matches. A clone size is listed for some rows: how often the clone was seen (once, few, many), or a class if it is expanded.

v_call: TRBV5-1; j_call: TRBJ2-3; clone_size: many; d_call: -; cdr3_nt: TGCGCCAGCAGCCAGGGTGGGGGGACCACAGATACGCAGTATTTT; cdr3_aa: CASSQGGGTTDTQYF
v_call: TRBV5-6; j_call: TRBJ1-1; clone_size: many; d_call: TRBD1; cdr3_nt: TGTGCCAGCAGCTCACGGGACAGGGTATGGAGGAGGACTGAAGCTTTCTTT; cdr3_aa: CASSSRDRVWRRTEAFF
v_call: TRBV29-1; j_call: TRBJ1-1; clone_size: many; d_call: -; cdr3_nt: TGCAGCGCCTCCGGGCGGGGGCTCTGGGGTGAAGCTTTCTTT; cdr3_aa: CSASGRGLWGEAFF
v_call: TRBV19; j_call: TRBJ2-2; clone_size: few; d_call: TRBD1; cdr3_nt: TGTGCCAGTTCAAACAGGGGGACCGGGGAGCTGTTTTTT; cdr3_aa: CASSNRGTGELFF
v_call: TRBV12-3/TRBV12-4; j_call: TRBJ2-7; clone_size: -; d_call: TRBD1; cdr3_nt: TGTGCCAGCAGCCGAGACAGGGTCACCTACGAGCAGTACTTC; cdr3_aa: CASSRDRVTYEQYF
v_call: TRBV12-3/TRBV12-4; j_call: TRBJ2-5; clone_size: -; d_call: -; cdr3_nt: TGTGCCAGCAGTTGGGGTCAGGGGGGCTGGGAGACCCAGTACTTC; cdr3_aa: CASSWGQGGWETQYF
v_call: TRBV6-5; j_call: TRBJ2-7; clone_size: many; d_call: TRBD1; cdr3_nt: TGTGCCAGCAGTTACGGGCAGGGGGTCTACGAGCAGTACTTC; cdr3_aa: CASSYGQGVYEQYF
v_call: TRBV20-1; j_call: TRBJ2-3; clone_size: many; d_call: -; cdr3_nt: TGCAGTGCTCTGGACACAAGCACAGATACGCAGTATTTT; cdr3_aa: CSALDTSTDTQYF
v_call: TRBV2; j_call: TRBJ2-7; clone_size: many; d_call: TRBD1; cdr3_nt: TGTGCCACCTCCTCGACAGGGGTCTACGAGCAGTACTTC; cdr3_aa: CATSSTGVYEQYF
v_call: TRBV5-1; j_call: TRBJ1-1; clone_size: few; d_call: -; cdr3_nt: TGCGCCAGCAGCAGGGACACGCGGAACACTGAAGCTTTCTTT; cdr3_aa: CASSRDTRNTEAFF
v_call: TRBV7-2; j_call: TRBJ2-7; clone_size: many; d_call: -; cdr3_nt: TGTGCCAGCAGCTTAATGAGGGGTTACTCCTACGAGCAGTACTTC; cdr3_aa: CASSLMRGYSYEQYF
v_call: TRBV9; j_call: TRBJ2-3; clone_size: many; d_call: -; cdr3_nt: TGTGCCAGCAGCGTTGGAGGGGTAAGCACAGATACGCAGTATTTT; cdr3_aa: CASSVGGVSTDTQYF
v_call: TRBV9; j_call: TRBJ2-5; clone_size: many; d_call: -; cdr3_nt: TGTGCCAGCAGCGTAGAAACCACCGGGACCCAGTACTTC; cdr3_aa: CASSVETTGTQYF
v_call: TRBV19; j_call: TRBJ2-1; clone_size: -; d_call: -; cdr3_nt: TGTGCCAGTAGGCATGGGGTAGGGGCGCCCTACAATGAGCAGTTCTTC; cdr3_aa: CASRHGVGAPYNEQFF
v_call: TRBV14; j_call: TRBJ1-1; clone_size: few; d_call: -; cdr3_nt: TGTGCCAGCAGCCCCGCCCGGGGGGGCACTGAAGCTTTCTTT; cdr3_aa: CASSPARGGTEAFF
v_call: TRBV7-9; j_call: TRBJ2-7; clone_size: many; d_call: -; cdr3_nt: TGTGCCAGCAGCGGTCCTGGGACCTACGAGCAGTACTTC; cdr3_aa: CASSGPGTYEQYF
v_call: TRBV20-1; j_call: TRBJ1-2; clone_size: -; d_call: -; cdr3_nt: TGCAGTGCTGTGAGGGGGGTAGATAACTATGGCTACACCTTC; cdr3_aa: CSAVRGVDNYGYTF
v_call: TRBV20-1; j_call: TRBJ2-7; clone_size: many; d_call: -; cdr3_nt: TGCAGTGCTAACGCCAGAACCTACGAGCAGTACTTC; cdr3_aa: CSANARTYEQYF
v_call: TRBV6-5; j_call: TRBJ2-1; clone_size: -; d_call: -; cdr3_nt: TGTGCCAGCAGTTACCCCCCCGACTATGAGCAGTTCTTC; cdr3_aa: CASSYPPDYEQFF
v_call: TRBV2; j_call: TRBJ1-1; clone_size: many; d_call: -; cdr3_nt: TGTGCCAGCAGGAGGACAGACGAAACTGAAGCTTTCTTT; cdr3_aa: CASRRTDETEAFF
v_call: TRBV12-3/TRBV12-4; j_call: TRBJ1-5; clone_size: many; d_call: -; cdr3_nt: TGTGCCAGCAGTTTAAAGGTTGGAGGGACGAGCGGCAATCAGCCCCAGCATTTT; cdr3_aa: CASSLKVGGTSGNQPQHF
v_call: TRBV29-1; j_call: TRBJ1-2; clone_size: many; d_call: -; cdr3_nt: TGCAGCGTTGAGGGTATGAGGGGCTACACCTTC; cdr3_aa: CSVEGMRGYTF
v_call: TRBV6-9; j_call: TRBJ2-7; clone_size: many; d_call: -; cdr3_nt: TGTGCCAGCAGTTATTCCCCTCGGGGGAGCGACGAGCAGTACTTC; cdr3_aa: CASSYSPRGSDEQYF
v_call: TRBV2; j_call: TRBJ2-1; clone_size: -; d_call: TRBD1; cdr3_nt: TGTGCCAGCAGTCCACAGGGGGTTTACAATGAGCAGTTCTTC; cdr3_aa: CASSPQGVYNEQFF
v_call: TRBV7-9; j_call: TRBJ2-1; clone_size: many; d_call: TRBD2; cdr3_nt: TGTGCCAGCAGCGAATGGGGGGGCTCCTACAATGAGCAGTTCTTC; cdr3_aa: CASSEWGGSYNEQFF
v_call: TRBV7-2; j_call: TRBJ2-1; clone_size: -; d_call: TRBD2; cdr3_nt: TGTGCCAGCAGCTTAGGGACGACTAGCGGGAGTTACAATGAGCAGTTCTTC; cdr3_aa: CASSLGTTSGSYNEQFF
v_call: TRBV6-1; j_call: TRBJ1-3; clone_size: -; d_call: -; cdr3_nt: TGTGCCAGCAGTACACAAGCAGGGGCTGGAAACACCATATATTTT; cdr3_aa: CASSTQAGAGNTIYF
v_call: TRBV19; j_call: TRBJ1-1; clone_size: many; d_call: -; cdr3_nt: TGTGCCAGTAGCAACAAGGGGGGTATGAACACTGAAGCTTTCTTT; cdr3_aa: CASSNKGGMNTEAFF
v_call: TRBV6-5; j_call: TRBJ1-6; clone_size: many; d_call: -; cdr3_nt: TGTGCCAGCAGTTCCCACCCCCCAGGGGCCCGTTCACCCCTCCACTTT; cdr3_aa: CASSSHPPGARSPLHF
v_call: TRBV7-7; j_call: TRBJ2-5; clone_size: -; d_call: TRBD2; cdr3_nt: TGTGCTAGCAGCTTCGCGGGGGGTCCTCAAGAGACCCAGTACTTC; cdr3_aa: CASSFAGGPQETQYF
v_call: TRBV11-2; j_call: TRBJ1-3; clone_size: many; d_call: -; cdr3_nt: TGTGCCAGCAGCTTAGGGCAGGGAGATCGAAACACCATATATTTT; cdr3_aa: CASSLGQGDRNTIYF
v_call: TRBV9; j_call: TRBJ1-1; clone_size: many; d_call: -; cdr3_nt: TGTGCCAGCAGTGCAGTAGGGACCGGGTGGGGGGGAGCTTTCTTT; cdr3_aa: CASSAVGTGWGGAFF
v_call: TRBV5-1; j_call: TRBJ1-1; clone_size: -; d_call: -; cdr3_nt: TGCGCCAGCAGGTCATCCGGAGAGGGTGTAGTGGCTTTCTTT; cdr3_aa: CASRSSGEGVVAFF
v_call: TRBV19; j_call: TRBJ2-5; clone_size: many; d_call: -; cdr3_nt: TGTGCCAGTAGTCGTGACAGAAAAGAGACCCAGTACTTC; cdr3_aa: CASSRDRKETQYF
v_call: TRBV6-2/TRBV6-3; j_call: TRBJ1-5; clone_size: many; d_call: -; cdr3_nt: TGTGCCAGCAGTGAAGTGGGCTCTAATCAGCCCCAGCATTTT; cdr3_aa: CASSEVGSNQPQHF
v_call: TRBV12-5; j_call: TRBJ2-7; clone_size: many; d_call: -; cdr3_nt: TGTGCTAGTGGTTTGGTACGTGGGGAGCAGTACTTC; cdr3_aa: CASGLVRGEQYF
v_call: TRBV7-6; j_call: TRBJ2-7; clone_size: many; d_call: -; cdr3_nt: TGTGCCAGCAGCGCGGACGGGTCCTACGAGCAGTACTTC; cdr3_aa: CASSADGSYEQYF
v_call: TRBV27; j_call: TRBJ2-1; clone_size: many; d_call: -; cdr3_nt: TGTGCCAGCAGTTTATCCTACAATGAGCAGTTCTTC; cdr3_aa: CASSLSYNEQFF
v_call: TRBV18; j_call: TRBJ2-6; clone_size: -; d_call: -; cdr3_nt: TGTGCCAGCTCACCACCGCCGGGGCAGGCTGGGGCCAACGTCCTGACTTTC; cdr3_aa: CASSPPPGQAGANVLTF
v_call: TRBV4-1; j_call: TRBJ1-1; clone_size: many; d_call: -; cdr3_nt: TGCGCCAGCAGGTTAGGACAGCCTAACACTGAAGCTTTCTTT; cdr3_aa: CASRLGQPNTEAFF
v_call: TRBV14; j_call: TRBJ1-3; clone_size: many; d_call: -; cdr3_nt: TGTGCCAGCAGCCAAGAGGAAGGGAGCTCTGGAAACACCATATATTTT; cdr3_aa: CASSQEEGSSGNTIYF
v_call: TRBV3-1; j_call: TRBJ2-3; clone_size: many; d_call: TRBD2; cdr3_nt: TGTGCCAGCAGCCAAGATTGGAGCGGGGGCACAGATACGCAGTATTTT; cdr3_aa: CASSQDWSGGTDTQYF
v_call: TRBV20-1; j_call: TRBJ2-3; clone_size: many; d_call: -; cdr3_nt: TGCAGTGCCGCGGGGGCCCGGGAGGATACGCAGTATTTT; cdr3_aa: CSAAGAREDTQYF
v_call: TRBV6-5; j_call: TRBJ1-2; clone_size: -; d_call: -; cdr3_nt: TGTGCCAGCAGTTTTGCCGGGAACTATGGCTACACCTTC; cdr3_aa: CASSFAGNYGYTF
v_call: TRBV3-1; j_call: TRBJ2-3; clone_size: -; d_call: TRBD2; cdr3_nt: TGTGCCAGCAGCCAAGCGGGGGGGAGCTTGAATACGCAGTATTTT; cdr3_aa: CASSQAGGSLNTQYF
v_call: TRBV20-1; j_call: TRBJ2-5; clone_size: many; d_call: TRBD2; cdr3_nt: TGCAGAGTGCTCCCCCTCGTCGCGGTAGCGGGGGGTGGAGAGACCCAGTACTTC; cdr3_aa: CRVLPLVAVAGGGETQYF
v_call: TRBV6-1; j_call: TRBJ2-7; clone_size: -; d_call: -; cdr3_nt: TGTGCCAGCAACCCCACCGGGGTCCTCTACGAGCAGTACTTC; cdr3_aa: CASNPTGVLYEQYF
v_call: TRBV7-2; j_call: TRBJ2-2; clone_size: many; d_call: -; cdr3_nt: TGTGCCAGCAGCTTAAGCTTTGGGGACACCGGGGAGCTGTTTTTT; cdr3_aa: CASSLSFGDTGELFF
v_call: TRBV5-1; j_call: TRBJ2-7; clone_size: many; d_call: -; cdr3_nt: TGCGCCAGCAGCGCAAAATTTCCGGGCTCCTACGAGCAGTACTTC; cdr3_aa: CASSAKFPGSYEQYF
v_call: TRBV2; j_call: TRBJ1-2; clone_size: many; d_call: -; cdr3_nt: TGTGCCAGTCCTGGACTTGGCTACACCTTC; cdr3_aa: CASPGLGYTF
v_call: TRBV5-4; j_call: TRBJ2-1; clone_size: many; d_call: -; cdr3_nt: TGTGCCAGCAGCCCCCAAATTCTTCTCTCCTACAATGAGCAGTTCTTC; cdr3_aa: CASSPQILLSYNEQFF
v_call: TRBV27; j_call: TRBJ2-3; clone_size: many; d_call: -; cdr3_nt: TGTGCCAGCAGCTCCCTCACGGAGGAAGGAGGCACAGATACGCAGTATTTT; cdr3_aa: CASSSLTEEGGTDTQYF
v_call: TRBV19; j_call: TRBJ1-1; clone_size: many; d_call: -; cdr3_nt: TGTGCCAGTAAAGGGACAACCTTCGAAGCTTTCTTT; cdr3_aa: CASKGTTFEAFF
v_call: TRBV20-1; j_call: TRBJ2-3; clone_size: many; d_call: TRBD1; cdr3_nt: TGCAGTGCTAAAGGAGCCGCAGGGGGAAGCACAGATACGCAGTATTTT; cdr3_aa: CSAKGAAGGSTDTQYF
v_call: TRBV12-3/TRBV12-4; j_call: TRBJ1-5; clone_size: many; d_call: -; cdr3_nt: TGTGCCAGCAGTCAGGGTGGCCAGCCCCAGCATTTT; cdr3_aa: CASSQGGQPQHF
v_call: TRBV2; j_call: TRBJ1-5; clone_size: many; d_call: -; cdr3_nt: TGTGCCAGCAGTTCGGGAACCAATCAGCCCCAGCATTTT; cdr3_aa: CASSSGTNQPQHF
v_call: TRBV6-2/TRBV6-3; j_call: TRBJ1-2; clone_size: many; d_call: TRBD1; cdr3_nt: TGTGCCAGCAGGATTTGGACAGGGAGTAACTATGGCTACACCTTC; cdr3_aa: CASRIWTGSNYGYTF